The clone carrying this T cell receptor beta chain was observed a handful of times. Antigen specificity is unknown. A much larger clone lies one base from this, so it may be a read error. Because it lacks the conserved phenylalanine or tryptophan at the end, this CDR3 is likely a read error. Amplification of TCR alpha and beta CDR3 regions from RNA used iRepertoire nested multiplex PCR. For one-step reverse transcription and amplification, about 85-400 ng of tissue mRNA or PBMC total RNA was used. TCRdb analysed the multiplex PCR reads with MiXCR anew, one entry per CDR3 protein. The sample shows about 110,000 distinct CDR3 sequences, 25% to 30% of them seen only once. The data are from a study of glioma-infiltrating T cells. Broader study findings: Tissue-blood divergence was below expectation in non-neoplastic patients, above in gliomas. Tissue and blood shared very few CDR3 sequences.

The CDR3 extends over 14 amino acids. From germline, CDR1 is MNHEY and CDR2 SMNVEV (reference sequence). Sequenced sample: glioma tissue, nonneoplastic brain tissue, or PBMCs (not recorded which). The chain has TRBV27 and TRBJ1-1; 7 bases align to TRBD1. The clonotype was recovered from a human donor with low-grade glioma or glioblastoma, undergoing nonglioma brain surgery, or in good health (not recorded which). This chain's CDR3 is CASTLNRGNTEAFS. CDR3 nucleotides: TGTGCCAGCACTTTAAACAGGGGGAACACTGAAGCTTTCTCT.